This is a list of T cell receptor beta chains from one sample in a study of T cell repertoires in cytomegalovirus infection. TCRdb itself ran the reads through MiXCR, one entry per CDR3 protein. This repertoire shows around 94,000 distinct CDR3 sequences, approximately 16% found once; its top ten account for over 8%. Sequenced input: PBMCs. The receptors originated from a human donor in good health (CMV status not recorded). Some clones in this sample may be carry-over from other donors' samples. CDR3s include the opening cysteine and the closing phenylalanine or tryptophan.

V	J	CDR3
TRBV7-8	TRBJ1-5	CASSSMTGSFNQPQHF
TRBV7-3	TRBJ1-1	CASSSTGIGTEAFF
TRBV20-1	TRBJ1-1	CSARDFEGSDTEAFF
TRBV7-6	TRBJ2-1	CASSSVPGVENEQFF
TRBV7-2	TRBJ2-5	CASSSQTGIPQETQYF
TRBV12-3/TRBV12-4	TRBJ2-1	CASRPDWPEQFF
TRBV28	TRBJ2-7	CASSLDGGWQYF
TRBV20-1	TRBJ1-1	CSAKVGSATEAFF
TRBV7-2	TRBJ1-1	CASSFLAAGGTEAFF
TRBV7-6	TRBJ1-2	CASSLCGDGYTF
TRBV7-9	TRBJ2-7	CASSFVNVDEQYF
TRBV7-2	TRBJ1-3	CASRPAGTHVNTIYF
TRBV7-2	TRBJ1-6	CASGRGSYNSPLHF
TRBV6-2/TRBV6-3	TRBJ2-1	CAAGGLSAHNEQFF
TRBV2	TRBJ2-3	CASRGSADTQYF
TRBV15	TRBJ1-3	CATTEDRVGGNTIYF
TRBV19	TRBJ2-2	CASSKGNTGELFF
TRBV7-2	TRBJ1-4	CASSGGGPPGGEKLFF
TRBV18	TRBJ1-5	CASSGDSNQPQHF
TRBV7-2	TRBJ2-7	CASSLGGFPEQYF
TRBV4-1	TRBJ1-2	CASSQDGGENYGYTF
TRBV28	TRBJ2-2	CASSFPGQVAGELFF
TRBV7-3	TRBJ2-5	CASSSGGQETQYF
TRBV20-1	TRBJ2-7	CSARSTGGVYEQYF
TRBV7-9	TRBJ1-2	CASSLADYGYTF
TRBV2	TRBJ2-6	CASSERRAGANVLTF
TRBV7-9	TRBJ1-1	CASSAGQMNTEAFF
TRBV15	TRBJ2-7	CATSRDQGEQYF
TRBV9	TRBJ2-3	CASSRQYGGGNTQYF
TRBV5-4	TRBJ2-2	CASSRLQGANTGELFF
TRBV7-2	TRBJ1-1	CASSLGGGPMNTEAFF
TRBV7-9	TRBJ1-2	CASSSDRGRSYGYTF
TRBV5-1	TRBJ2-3	CASRPDRGADTQYF
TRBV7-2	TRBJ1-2	CASSLDSPAGYTF
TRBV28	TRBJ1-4	CASSLGGGREKLFF
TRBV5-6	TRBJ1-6	CASSPFSREDSPLHF
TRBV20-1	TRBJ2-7	CSAKGLAVAKGGEQYF
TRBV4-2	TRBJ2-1	CASSARGEQFF
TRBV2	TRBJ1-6	CASSEEEAGTSLLHF
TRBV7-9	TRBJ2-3	CASSPLRGNTDTQYF
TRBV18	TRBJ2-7	CASSQGGTAEQYF
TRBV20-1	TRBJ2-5	CSARDKSLFLQETQYF
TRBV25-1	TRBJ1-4	CASSTASGGAGKLFF
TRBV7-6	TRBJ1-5	CASSLEPYNQPQHF
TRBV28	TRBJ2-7	CASSETGTETYEQYF